These 18 T cell receptor beta chains came from one sample sequenced in a study of shared clonotypes between healthy human individuals. Libraries were prepared by immunoSEQ multiplex PCR; TCRdb keeps only in-frame clonotypes and omits some of them. This sample yields some 1.4 million clones, of which more than 95% are seen a single time; approximately 1% belongs to the top ten. Source material: naive CD4+ T cells sorted from blood. The subset here: CD45RA+ positively selected. These receptors originate from a man aged 25-45 years in good health.

This chain uses TRBV9 with TRBJ1-1; 8 positions agree with TRBD1. CDR3 length equals 16 residues. Germline V gene lookup returns CDR1 SGDLS and CDR2 YYNGEE. V shed 7 bases, J shed 2 bases, and the junction held 13 bases outside the gene matches. The CDR3 nucleotides are TGTGCCAGCTCCCCGAACCCAGGGGGCCTAAACACTGAAGCTTTCTTT. Amino acids: CASSPNPGGLNTEAFF.

The gene calls are TRBV15 and TRBJ2-7; the D gene is possibly TRBD1 (6 bases). Germline V gives CDR1 LNHNV, CDR2 YYDKDF (reference sequence). The CDR3 extends over 16 amino acids. V was clipped by 0 bases and J by 3 bases, with 15 bases between them. Here the CDR3 reads CATSRDHLTGIYEQYF. The CDR3 bases are TGTGCCACCAGCAGAGATCACCTGACAGGTATCTACGAGCAGTACTTC.

The chain employs TRBV19 and TRBJ2-7, with 8 bases lining up with TRBD1. Trimming took 6 bases from V and 6 from J; bases not matched to a gene: 7. Per germline, CDR1 LNHDA and CDR2 SQIVND (reference sequence). This CDR3 is built from 13 residues. CDR3 nucleotide sequence: TGTGCCAGTAGGAATACAGGGGGAAGCGAGCAGTACTTC. Amino acids: CASRNTGGSEQYF. The whole variable domain, filled in from reference TRBV19 and TRBJ2-7, reads DGGITQSPKYLFRKEGQNVTLSCEQNLNHDAMYWYRQDPGQGLRLIYYSQIVNDFQKGDIAEGYSVSREKKESFPLTVTSAQKNPTAFYLCASRNTGGSEQYFGPGTRLTVT.

This chain joins TRBV13 and TRBJ2-7; D unresolved. CDR3 length equals 14 residues. Between the trimmed V and J ends, which lost 5 bases and 0 bases, there was a span of 11 bases. CDR1 and CDR2 from the germline V gene are PRHDT and FYEKMQ (reference sequence). The CDR3 nucleotides read TGTGCCAGCAGCCCCGTTCCCAGCTCCTACGAGCAGTACTTC. It yields the protein CASSPVPSSYEQYF.

The chain carries TRBV23-1 and TRBJ2-7; D remains ambiguous. TRBV23-1 is recorded as an ORF, its role being uncertain. The CDR3 runs to 11 residues. Trimming removed 10 bases at V and 6 bases at J, with 13 bases between. The CDR3 region is CATMERSEQYF. The DNA for the CDR3 is TGCGCCACTATGGAGAGGAGCGAGCAGTACTTC.

The V call is TRBV28, the J call TRBJ2-7; D may be TRBD2 (6 bases). Per germline, CDR1 MDHEN and CDR2 SYDVKM. Trimming shortened V by 8 bases and J by 7 bases, and 24 bases separated the two germline ends. The CDR3 extends over 15 amino acids. The CDR3 sequence is CASSFLLGQRGEQYF. The CDR3 nucleotides read TGTGCCAGCTCATTCCTTCTCGGCCAACGGGGGGAGCAGTACTTC.

V usage is TRBV7-2 and J usage is TRBJ2-7, with D possibly TRBD2 on 6 matching bases. V was pared by 4 bases and J by 1 base, with 14 bases between. From germline, CDR1 is SGHTA and CDR2 FQGNSA. The CDR3 covers 15 residues. The CDR3: CASSSYSGVSYEQYF. The CDR3, as DNA: TGTGCCAGCAGCTCATATAGCGGAGTTTCCTACGAGCAGTACTTC.

V is TRBV4-3 and J is TRBJ2-6; D remains ambiguous. The germline CDR1 and CDR2 sequences are LGHNA and YSLEER. The CDR3 consists of 16 residues. V lost 1 base and J lost 3, with 10 bases in between. The CDR3 loop reads CASSQAVGYGANVLTF. CDR3 in DNA: TGCGCCAGCAGCCAAGCTGTGGGTTATGGGGCCAACGTCCTGACTTTC.

The CDR3, as DNA: TGCGCCGTAGGCCGGGGACTAGCATTCACAGATACGCAGTATTTT. Translating gives CAVGRGLAFTDTQYF. The chain is built from TRBV10-1 and TRBJ2-3, with 9 positions matching TRBD2. The CDR3 runs 15 residues. Germline trimming cut 11 bases from V and 2 bases from J; bases unmatched to any gene: 11. Germline V gene data show CDR1 as WNHNN and CDR2 as SYGVQD (reference sequence).

The rearrangement links TRBV5-1 to TRBJ2-5, with D unresolved. V lost 0 bases, J lost 4 bases, and 13 bases lay in between. In germline, CDR1 is SGHRS, CDR2 YFSETQ. The length of the CDR3 is 15 residues. Here the CDR3 DNA reads TGCGCCAGCAGCTTGGCACAGCGAGGAGCAGAGACCCAGTACTTC. Amino acid sequence: CASSLAQRGAETQYF.

The J gene is TRBJ2-2, the V gene TRBV4-3; TRBD2 matches at 14 bases. The CDR3 length is 17 residues. The V gene end was trimmed by 4 bases and the J gene end by 5 bases; junction bases not matched to a gene: 6. Germline CDR1 and CDR2: LGHNA and YSLEER. The CDR3 protein is CASSLGLAGVQTGELFF. CDR3 DNA: TGCGCCAGCAGCCTGGGACTAGCGGGAGTGCAGACCGGGGAGCTGTTTTTT.

The V gene is TRBV25-1, the J gene TRBJ1-1; 8 bases fit TRBD1. Germline values: CDR1 MGHDK, CDR2 SYGVNS. This CDR3 has 17 residues. Trimming removed 1 base from V and 6 bases from J; junction bases left unmatched: 13. CDR3 nucleotide sequence: TGTGCCAGCAGTGAATTAGGACAGGGTCGTAATAGCCCTGAAGCTTTCTTT. Amino acids: CASSELGQGRNSPEAFF.

The rearrangement uses TRBV4-3 and TRBJ2-2, with 10 bases aligning to TRBD1. Germline-derived CDR1 and CDR2 are LGHNA and YSLEER. The CDR3 is 18 amino acids. V gave up 0 bases and J gave up 6 bases; unmatched junction bases: 10. Written as DNA, the CDR3 is TGCGCCAGCAGCCAAGATAGGTTCGGACAGGGGGTATCCGGGGAGCTGTTTTTT. Its protein is CASSQDRFGQGVSGELFF.

The genes are TRBV18 and TRBJ2-7, with D possibly being TRBD2 (6 bases). CDR3 length: 15 amino acids. V was cut by 3 bases and J by 2 bases, with 14 bases left in between. The germline V gene has CDR1 KGHSH and CDR2 LQKENI. Here the CDR3 reads CASSPGGTHTYEQYF. CDR3 bases: TGTGCCAGCTCACCGGGTGGGACTCACACCTACGAGCAGTACTTC.

Comments on this clone: Germline is not matched at one junction end, which may reflect a read error. The chain recombines TRBV19 with TRBJ2-4; 7 bases align to TRBD1. Germline V gene lookup returns CDR1 LNHDA and CDR2 SQIVND (reference sequence). The CDR3 is 13 amino acids. The CDR3, as DNA: TGTGCCAGCAGTAGACAGGGTAGGCACATTCAGTACTTC. Translation gives CASSRQGRHIQYF. The full variable domain, completed using reference TRBV19 and TRBJ2-4, is DGGITQSPKYLFRKEGQNVTLSCEQNLNHDAMYWYRQDPGQGLRLIYYSQIVNDFQKGDIAEGYSVSREKKESFPLTVTSAQKNPTAFYLCASSRQGRHIQYFGAGTRLSVL.

This clone was observed once. The chain couples TRBV19 to TRBJ2-1; D call uncertain. Germline V gene sequence: CDR1 LNHDA, CDR2 SQIVND (reference sequence). CDR3 length equals 13 residues. The V gene lost 3 bases and the J gene lost 5 bases, with 8 bases spanning the gap. In DNA, the CDR3 is TGTGCCAGTAGTATTCGACCCGACAATGAGCAGTTCTTC. It translates to CASSIRPDNEQFF.

The genes are TRBV7-2 and TRBJ1-5; D call uncertain. The CDR3 runs 15 residues. Germline assignment: CDR1 SGHTA and CDR2 FQGNSA. The germline V and J ends were trimmed by 2 bases and 2 bases, with 10 bases remaining between them. The chain's CDR3 is CASSLNVDRNQPQHF. The DNA of the CDR3 is TGTGCCAGCAGCTTAAATGTCGATCGCAATCAGCCCCAGCATTTT.

The CDR3 DNA sequence: TGTGCCAGCAGCTTGGGGACTAGCGGAAGCTCCTACGAGCAGTACTTC. This sequence encodes CASSLGTSGSSYEQYF. This sequence joins TRBV5-4 and TRBJ2-7; TRBD2 aligns across 10 bases. The CDR3 runs to 16 residues. V lost 0 bases, J lost 0 bases, and 3 bases stayed unmatched. CDR1 and CDR2 from the germline V gene are SGHNT and YYREEE (reference sequence). The full variable domain, with the rest looked up from reference TRBV5-4 and TRBJ2-7, is ETGVTQSPTHLIKTRGQQVTLRCSSQSGHNTVSWYQQALGQGPQFIFQYYREEENGRGNFPPRFSGLQFPNYSSELNVNALELDDSALYLCASSLGTSGSSYEQYFGPGTRLTVT.